These 23 T cell receptor beta chains came from one sample sequenced in a study of shared clonotypes between healthy human individuals. CD8 cells regarded as naive lacked CD45RO, were positively chosen for CCR7, and omitted terminally differentiated effector memory CD45RA+ cells. The table came from immunoSEQ multiplex PCR; TCRdb's copy has only in-frame clones and leaves some out. This sample yields more than 2 million clones, of which about 95% are seen a single time; about 1.1% belongs to the top ten. Sequencing input: naive CD8+ T cells sorted from blood. The receptor set was obtained from a man aged 18 to 30 in good health.

The CDR3 DNA reads TGTGCCAGCAGTGAAGCGGTACAGTCTTATGGCTACACCTTC. This gives the protein CASSEAVQSYGYTF. V gene TRBV6-1 combines with J gene TRBJ1-2; D is uncertain. Trimming took 0 bases from V and 5 from J, leaving 10 bases between them. The CDR3 loop spans 14 amino acids. Germline lookup yields CDR1 MNHNS and CDR2 SASEGT.

This chain uses TRBV6-5 with TRBJ2-1, with 8 bases aligning to TRBD2. Germline trimming cut 5 bases from V and 5 bases from J; bases unmatched to any gene: 5. The CDR3 length is 14 residues. CDR1 is MNHEY, CDR2 SVGAGI, per germline. CDR3 in amino acids: CASSPGLGNNEQFF. The CDR3 DNA reads TGTGCCAGCAGTCCGGGACTAGGGAACAATGAGCAGTTCTTC.

The rearrangement joins TRBV2 to TRBJ2-7; 8 nucleotides agree with TRBD1. CDR3 length equals 13 residues. Trimming took 6 bases from V and 3 from J; bases not matched to a gene: 4. Germline loops: CDR1 SNHLY, CDR2 FYNNEI. CDR3 region: CASRLQGDYEQYF. The CDR3 DNA reads as TGTGCCAGCAGGCTACAGGGGGACTACGAGCAGTACTTC.

The V call is TRBV30, the J call TRBJ2-1, with TRBD1 matching over 9 bases. This CDR3 contains 15 residues. CDR1 and CDR2 from the germline V gene are GTSNPN and SVGIG (reference sequence). V gave up 4 bases and J gave up 3 bases; unmatched junction bases: 7. CDR3 sequence reads: CAWTTGQGLYNEQFF. The CDR3 region has the DNA TGTGCCTGGACCACGGGACAGGGACTCTACAATGAGCAGTTCTTC.

The V gene is TRBV27, the J gene TRBJ2-7; TRBD1 matches 8 bases. J lost 0 bases, V lost 6 bases, and 7 bases had no gene match. The CDR3 sequence is 15 residues long. CDR1 MNHEY and CDR2 SMNVEV come from the germline V gene (reference sequence). CDR3 nucleotides: TGTGCCAGCAGCCCGGGACAGGTCATCTCCTACGAGCAGTACTTC. Its translation: CASSPGQVISYEQYF.

This rearrangement joins TRBV4-1 to TRBJ2-1, with D unresolved. Looked up from germline, CDR1 is MGHRA and CDR2 is YSYEKL. Trimming removed 0 bases at V and 8 bases at J, with 14 bases between. The length of the CDR3 is 15 residues. CDR3 sequence (DNA): TGCGCCAGCAGCCAAGATGGCGGCCCTTTGGATGAGCAGTTCTTC. It is translated as CASSQDGGPLDEQFF.

V gene TRBV6-1 combines with J gene TRBJ2-1; 12 bases are a match to TRBD2. V gave up 3 bases and J gave up 9 bases; unmatched junction bases: 9. The CDR3 loop spans 16 amino acids. In germline, CDR1 is MNHNS, CDR2 SASEGT. Here the CDR3 DNA reads TGTGCCAGCAGTGATATCGGGACTAGCGGGCGGAGTGAGCAGTTCTTC. Residues: CASSDIGTSGRSEQFF.

The chain combines TRBV14 with TRBJ1-2; 9 bases map to TRBD1. V shed 4 bases and J 8 bases; nucleotides not matched to a gene: 5. The CDR3 consists of 13 residues. CDR1 SGHDN and CDR2 FVKESK come from the germline V gene. The CDR3 protein is CASSLQGAGGYTF. The CDR3 coding sequence is TGTGCCAGCAGCCTACAGGGGGCTGGAGGCTACACCTTC.

This chain joins TRBV9 and TRBJ1-1; no definite D call. Trimming stripped 0 bases from V and 4 bases from J, with 13 bases between. This CDR3 has 15 residues. CDR1 is SGDLS and CDR2 is YYNGEE in the germline V gene. The CDR3 bases are TGTGCCAGCAGCGTAGAAGGTGGCGGATCCACTGAAGCTTTCTTT. It specifies CASSVEGGGSTEAFF.

The chain couples TRBV10-1 to TRBJ2-3; D unresolved. The length of the CDR3 is 14 residues. Germline V gene data show CDR1 as WNHNN and CDR2 as SYGVQD (reference sequence). V was trimmed by 0 bases and J by 4 bases, leaving 8 bases between them. This CDR3 reads CASSESVGADTQYF. CDR3 DNA sequence: TGCGCCAGCAGTGAGTCGGTGGGCGCAGATACGCAGTATTTT.

This chain joins TRBV7-9 and TRBJ1-6; no clear D. This CDR3 region has 17 residues. In germline, CDR1 is SEHNR, CDR2 FQNEAQ (reference sequence). V dropped 5 bases and J dropped 4 bases, with 18 bases sitting between them. This CDR3 is CASSPPYVGRYNSPLHF. As DNA, the CDR3 is TGTGCCAGCAGCCCTCCTTACGTCGGACGGTATAATTCACCCCTCCACTTT.

This clone was observed once. The chain carries TRBV6-1 and TRBJ2-7; TRBD1 matches at 7 bases. The V gene end was trimmed by 2 bases and the J gene end by 0 bases; junction bases not matched to a gene: 7. CDR3 length: 16 residues. From germline, CDR1 is MNHNS and CDR2 SASEGT. The CDR3 loop is CASSEWTGSSSYEQYF. The CDR3 DNA reads as TGTGCCAGCAGTGAATGGACAGGATCCAGCTCCTACGAGCAGTACTTC.

The chain has TRBV25-1 and TRBJ2-5; TRBD1 aligns across 7 bases. Unmatched junction bases numbered 5, after V lost 5 bases and J lost 2 bases. Looked up from germline, CDR1 is MGHDK and CDR2 is SYGVNS. The CDR3 covers 14 residues. The CDR3 region is CASSPQGVQETQYF. In DNA, the CDR3 is TGTGCCAGCAGTCCTCAGGGGGTTCAAGAGACCCAGTACTTC.

The genes are TRBV7-9 and TRBJ1-4; 10 bases map to TRBD1. The CDR3 runs to 14 residues. Losses at the gene ends were 5 bases for V and 8 bases for J; bases not matched to a gene: 5. Germline CDR1 and CDR2: SEHNR and FQNEAQ (reference sequence). CDR3 region: CASSPGTGEEKLFF. DNA for the CDR3: TGTGCCAGCAGCCCCGGGACAGGGGAGGAAAAACTGTTTTTT.

This chain joins TRBV18 and TRBJ2-7, with D perhaps matching TRBD2 (6 bases). This CDR3 is built from 14 residues. Per germline, CDR1 KGHSH and CDR2 LQKENI. V lost 5 bases and J 2 bases, leaving 13 bases between the germline ends. Here the CDR3 reads CASSYGTFAYEQYF. CDR3 bases: TGTGCCAGCTCATACGGGACTTTTGCCTACGAGCAGTACTTC.

The gene calls are TRBV7-6 and TRBJ2-2; 9 bases map to TRBD2. Trimming removed 3 bases from V and 3 bases from J; junction bases left unmatched: 8. The germline gives CDR1 SGHVS, CDR2 FNYEAQ. The CDR3 covers 17 residues. CDR3 protein: CASSFGPSGTYTGELFF. CDR3 DNA: TGTGCCAGCAGCTTTGGCCCTAGCGGGACCTACACCGGGGAGCTGTTTTTT.

Turning to this clone: A much more abundant neighbour one base away suggests this may be a read error. In the same sample, other DNA sequences code for this CDR3. The chain joins TRBV9 to TRBJ2-3, with D unclear. The CDR3 extends over 14 amino acids. CDR1 is SGDLS and CDR2 is YYNGEE in the germline V gene. V lost 0 bases and J lost 1, with 6 bases in between. CDR3 loop: CASSVGRGTDTQYF. Written as DNA, the CDR3 is TGTGCCAGCAGCGTAGGACGGGGCACAGATACGCAGTATTTT.

This CDR3 reads CAISESWDRDQETQYF. CDR3 DNA sequence: TGTGCCATCAGTGAGTCATGGGACAGGGACCAAGAGACCCAGTACTTC. The chain links TRBV10-3 to TRBJ2-5; 9 bases map to TRBD1. CDR1 and CDR2 (germline): ENHRY, SYGVKD. J was trimmed by 0 bases and V by 0 bases; bases with no gene match: 2. The CDR3 is made up of 16 amino acids.

The rearrangement uses TRBV30 and TRBJ2-1; 8 bases are a match to TRBD2. The CDR3 loop spans 12 amino acids. Germline CDR1 and CDR2: GTSNPN and SVGIG (reference sequence). The junction had 8 bases not matched to a gene; V was cut back by 8 bases and J by 8 bases. The CDR3 sequence: CAAGGEGDEQFF. CDR3 DNA: TGTGCCGCGGGGGGCGAGGGGGATGAGCAGTTCTTC.

The V and J genes are TRBV6-6 and TRBJ2-7; 7 positions agree with TRBD1. The CDR3 covers 13 residues. The V gene's germline CDR1 is MNHNY and CDR2 SVGAGI (reference sequence). V lost 5 bases, J lost 1 base, and 2 bases stayed unmatched. The CDR3: CASSQGESYEQYF. Written as DNA, the CDR3 is TGTGCCAGCAGTCAGGGGGAATCCTACGAGCAGTACTTC.

Concerning this clone itself: The same CDR3 arises from other DNA sequences in this sample as well. This chain joins TRBV9 and TRBJ2-1; 11 bases are shared with TRBD2. This CDR3 spans 15 amino acids. From germline, CDR1 is SGDLS and CDR2 YYNGEE. The J segment lost 4 bases and the V segment lost 0 bases, leaving 0 bases of the junction unmatched. Here the CDR3 reads CASSVVAGGYNEQFF. The CDR3 coding sequence is TGTGCCAGCAGCGTAGTAGCGGGAGGGTACAATGAGCAGTTCTTC.

This chain joins TRBV11-2 and TRBJ2-2, with D hard to call. Trimming shortened V by 5 bases and J by 5 bases, and 12 bases separated the two germline ends. Germline V CDR1 and CDR2: SGHAT, FQNNGV. The CDR3 is 14 residues long. Here the CDR3 DNA reads TGTGCCAGCAGCCTGAGTAGTGGGACCGGGGAGCTGTTTTTT. Protein product: CASSLSSGTGELFF.

Notes on this clone: Additional DNA sequences in this sample encode the identical CDR3. This sequence joins TRBV27 and TRBJ2-7; D is uncertain. V lost 4 bases to trimming and J lost 1 base, with 11 bases between them. The germline gives CDR1 MNHEY, CDR2 SMNVEV (reference sequence). There are 14 residues in the CDR3. CDR3 nucleotides: TGTGCCAGCAGTTGGGCTAGTGGATCCTACGAGCAGTACTTC. Its protein product is CASSWASGSYEQYF.